This T cell receptor (beta chain) derives from a study of neoadjuvant nivolumab and ipilimumab in lung cancer. Whole-study context: Nivolumab 3 mg/kg was given days 1, 15 and 29, plus ipilimumab 1 mg/kg day 1 in combination. Study-wide points: TCR clonality did not significantly correlate with pathologic tumor regression. A small number of samples were TCR sequenced. Only two of four nivolumab-treated tumors gained richness and clonality by surgery.

Using immunoSEQ multiplex PCR, the repertoire was profiled, and TCRdb retains in-frame clones only, with some absent. The table lists approximately 9,300 clones, roughly three quarters of them singletons, with around 7% in the top ten. The CDR3 extends over 15 amino acids. Trimming removed 5 bases from V and 2 bases from J, with 15 bases in between. The germline CDR1 and CDR2 sequences are SGHAT and FQDESV (reference sequence). Concerning this clone: Antigen unknown.

The TCR was taken from an adult with non-small cell lung cancer. Some clones in this sample may be carry-over from other donors' samples. This chain connects TRBV11-1 to TRBJ1-2; D is undetermined. Here the sequenced sample was tumor tissue, taken after neoadjuvant nivolumab, alone or with ipilimumab, at or shortly before surgery. In DNA, the CDR3 is TGTGCCAGCAGCCCCCCCGGACCGGAGAACTATGGCTACACCTTC. Protein: CASSPPGPENYGYTF.